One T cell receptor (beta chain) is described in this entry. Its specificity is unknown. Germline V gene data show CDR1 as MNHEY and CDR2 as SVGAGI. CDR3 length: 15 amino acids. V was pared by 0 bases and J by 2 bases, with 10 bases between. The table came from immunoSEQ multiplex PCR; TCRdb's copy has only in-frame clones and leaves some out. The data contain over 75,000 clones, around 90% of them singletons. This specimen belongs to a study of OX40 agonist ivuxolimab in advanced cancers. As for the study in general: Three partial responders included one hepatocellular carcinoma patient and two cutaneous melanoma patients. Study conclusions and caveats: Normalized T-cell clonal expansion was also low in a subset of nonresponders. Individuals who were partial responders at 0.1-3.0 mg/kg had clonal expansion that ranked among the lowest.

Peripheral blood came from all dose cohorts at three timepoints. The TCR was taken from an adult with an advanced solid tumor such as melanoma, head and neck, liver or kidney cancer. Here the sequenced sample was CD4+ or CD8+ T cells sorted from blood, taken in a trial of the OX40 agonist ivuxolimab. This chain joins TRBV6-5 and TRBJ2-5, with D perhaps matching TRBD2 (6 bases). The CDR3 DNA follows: TGTGCCAGCAGTTACTCGAAAGGGAGGCAAGAGACCCAGTACTTC. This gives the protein CASSYSKGRQETQYF.